This T cell receptor (beta chain) was identified during a study of T cell responses to AZD1222 COVID-19 vaccine. Findings of the study overall: Donors were largely white British and mainly female; clonal diversity was possibly underestimated.

V gave up 0 bases and J gave up 1 base, with 9 bases separating them. The CDR3 spans 15 residues. Germline V lookup: CDR1 LGHDT, CDR2 YNNKEL (reference sequence). Assay: immunoSEQ multiplex PCR; the TCRdb copy retains only in-frame clones and omits some. The repertoire holds 100,000 to 140,000 clones, with 70% to 90% as singletons. In the case of this clone: No antigen is known for it.

The V gene is TRBV3-1 (or the pseudogene TRBV3-2), the J gene TRBJ1-1; possibly TRBD1 for D (6 bases). The source of this sequence is an adult who received the AZD1222 COVID-19 vaccine. Sequenced here: peripheral blood, sampled 28 days after the second AZD1222 dose. The CDR3 nucleotides are TGTGCCAGCAGCCAAGATCCGGGGGCGAACACTGAAGCTTTCTTT. Translation: CASSQDPGANTEAFF.